The 2 T cell receptor beta chains in this list originate from one sample, sequenced in a study of T cell changes during pregnancy in multiple sclerosis. Assay used: immunoSEQ multiplex PCR; TCRdb lists only in-frame clones, some missing. The table records about 67,000 clones, about 90% of them present only once. This sample comprised peripheral blood, obtained in the second trimester of pregnancy. These receptor sequences come from a female donor in good health, enrolled as a control in a pregnancy study.

The chain has TRBV29-1 and TRBJ2-7; 7 bases map to TRBD2. Germline assignment: CDR1 SQVTM and CDR2 ANQGSEA. The CDR3 has 14 residues. After removal of 6 bases from V and 3 bases from J, the junction contained 11 bases not matched to a gene. Here the CDR3 reads CSVDGGTGGYEQYF. The CDR3 nucleotides are TGCAGCGTAGATGGGGGGACGGGGGGCTACGAGCAGTACTTC.

The genes are TRBV10-3 and TRBJ2-2; 7 positions match TRBD1. CDR3 length equals 16 residues. Germline CDR1 ENHRY, CDR2 SYGVKD. V shed 1 base, J shed 4 bases, and the junction held 6 bases outside the gene matches. The CDR3 DNA reads TGTGCCATCAGTGAGTGGACAGGCGGGTTCACCGGGGAGCTGTTTTTT. It translates to CAISEWTGGFTGELFF.